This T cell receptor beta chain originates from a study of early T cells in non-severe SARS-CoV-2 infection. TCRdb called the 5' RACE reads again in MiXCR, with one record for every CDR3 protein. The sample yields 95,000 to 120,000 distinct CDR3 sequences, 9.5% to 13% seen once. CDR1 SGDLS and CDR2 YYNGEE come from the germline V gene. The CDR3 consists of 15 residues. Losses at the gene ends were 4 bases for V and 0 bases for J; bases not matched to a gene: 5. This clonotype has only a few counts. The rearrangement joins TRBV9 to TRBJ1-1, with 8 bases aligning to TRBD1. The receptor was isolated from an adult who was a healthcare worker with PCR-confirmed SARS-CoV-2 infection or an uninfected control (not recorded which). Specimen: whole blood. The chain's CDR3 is CASSPWTGLNTEAFF. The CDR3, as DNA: TGTGCCAGCAGCCCGTGGACAGGGCTGAACACTGAAGCTTTCTTT.